These 20 T cell receptor beta chains were sequenced from one sample in a study of blood T cells in healthy people across ages. Sample-barcoded 5' priming and a J-beta primer mix drove a second PCR of roughly 7 to 11 cycles. TCRdb re-derived calls from the 5' RACE reads in MiXCR, one entry per CDR3 protein. This sample yields roughly 680,000 distinct CDR3 sequences, of which 21% are seen a single time; roughly 3.4% belongs to the top ten. Sequencing was performed on blood. The receptors were gathered from a man in his 70s in good health.

This rearrangement joins TRBV3-1 to TRBJ1-5; 9 bases align to TRBD1. Germline-derived CDR1 and CDR2 are LGHDT and YNNKEL (reference sequence). The CDR3 is 15 residues long. The V segment lost 1 base and the J segment 6 bases; nucleotides outside the gene matches: 4. CDR3 sequence reads: CASSQGTGAGQPQHF. The CDR3 DNA is TGTGCCAGCAGCCAAGGGACAGGGGCCGGTCAGCCCCAGCATTTT.

This clonotype was counted between two and nine times. This sequence joins TRBV20-1 and TRBJ2-1, with D possibly TRBD1 on 5 matching bases. The CDR3 is 15 amino acids. Germline loops: CDR1 DFQATT, CDR2 SNEGSKA (reference sequence). V was trimmed by 3 bases and J by 6 bases, leaving 18 bases between them. The CDR3 coding sequence is TGCAGTGCTAGTGCGATTAAGGGGAAGGGCAATGAGCAGTTCTTC. It codes for CSASAIKGKGNEQFF.

The sample holds a few counts of this clonotype. The genes are TRBV12-3 or TRBV12-4 and TRBJ1-6, with TRBD1 identical over 7 bases. V shed 6 bases and J 5 bases; nucleotides not matched to a gene: 4. This CDR3 contains 14 residues. The CDR3 sequence is CASRGTANNSPLHF. As DNA, the CDR3 is TGTGCCAGCAGAGGGACAGCCAATAATTCACCCCTCCACTTT.

The V gene is TRBV10-3, the J gene TRBJ2-1; 7 nucleotides line up with TRBD2. V trimming: 2 bases; J trimming: 7 bases; junction bases outside the gene matches: 5. The CDR3 is 14 residues long. Germline-derived CDR1 and CDR2 are ENHRY and SYGVKD. CDR3 residues: CAISEGLVPNEQFF. The CDR3 coding sequence is TGTGCCATCAGTGAGGGACTAGTTCCGAATGAGCAGTTCTTC.

The chain combines TRBV29-1 with TRBJ2-5, with 9 bases identical to TRBD2. The last part of the DNA fits TRBJ2-1 better; the J call may be wrong. Germline values: CDR1 SQVTM, CDR2 ANQGSEA. The CDR3 covers 14 residues. The CDR3 spells CSVEDPLAGVGQFF. In nucleotides, the CDR3 is TGCAGCGTTGAAGATCCTTTAGCGGGAGTGGGGCAGTTCTTC.

The genes are TRBV29-1 and TRBJ2-3; 12 nucleotides align to TRBD1. This CDR3 spans 14 amino acids. Germline CDR1 SQVTM, CDR2 ANQGSEA. The J segment lost 4 bases and the V segment lost 7 bases, leaving 6 bases of the junction unmatched. CDR3 DNA: TGCAGCGGCCGGGACAGGGGGCTGTCAGATACGCAGTATTTT. Its protein product is CSGRDRGLSDTQYF.

This clonotype turned up a few times. This chain connects TRBV6-2 or TRBV6-3 to TRBJ1-1; 7 bases fit TRBD1. V shed 6 bases and J 1 base; nucleotides not matched to a gene: 11. Germline V lookup: CDR1 MNHEY, CDR2 SVGEGT. The CDR3 sequence is 16 residues long. CDR3 in amino acids: CASRTPTGWGNTEAFF. The CDR3 nucleotides are TGTGCCAGCAGAACCCCGACAGGGTGGGGGAACACTGAAGCTTTCTTT.

This clonotype was observed a few times. J is TRBJ1-4 and V is TRBV19, with 8 nucleotides matching TRBD1. The V gene's germline CDR1 is LNHDA and CDR2 SQIVND (reference sequence). This CDR3 region has 15 residues. V trimming: 5 bases; J trimming: 7 bases; junction bases outside the gene matches: 9. CDR3 nucleotides: TGTGCCAGTAGTCCCGACAGGGGAGGCGGTGAAAAACTGTTTTTT. Encoded protein: CASSPDRGGGEKLFF. Supplemented by reference TRBV19 and TRBJ1-4, the full variable domain reads DGGITQSPKYLFRKEGQNVTLSCEQNLNHDAMYWYRQDPGQGLRLIYYSQIVNDFQKGDIAEGYSVSREKKESFPLTVTSAQKNPTAFYLCASSPDRGGGEKLFFGSGTQLSVL.

The chain is built from TRBV20-1 and TRBJ2-1; 10 positions agree with TRBD2. The CDR3 is 19 residues long. CDR1 is DFQATT, CDR2 SNEGSKA, per germline (reference sequence). V was clipped by 1 base and J by 7 bases; unmatched bases: 19. The DNA of the CDR3 is TGCAGTGCTAGAGCTCAAGGACAAAGGACTAGCGGTGCATGGAATGAGCAGTTCTTC. It translates to CSARAQGQRTSGAWNEQFF.

The CDR3 loop is CASTLTGRHCSYNEQFF. The CDR3 nucleotides are TGTGCCAGCACCCTGACAGGGAGGCATTGCTCCTACAATGAGCAGTTCTTC. The rearrangement joins TRBV21-1 to TRBJ2-1; the table's TRBD1 call for D was not verified on the DNA. TRBV21-1 is labeled a pseudogene. The CDR3 runs 17 residues.

V usage is TRBV24-1 and J usage is TRBJ2-4; D gene ambiguous. V dropped 10 bases and J dropped 1 base, with 10 bases sitting between them. The CDR3 is 13 residues long. The germline V gene encodes CDR1 KGHDR and CDR2 SFDVKD. The CDR3 loop reads CATLDPAKNIQYF. CDR3 coding DNA: TGTGCCACGCTAGACCCCGCCAAAAACATTCAGTACTTC.

The rearrangement uses TRBV10-3 and TRBJ1-1; 8 nucleotides line up with TRBD1. The CDR3 spans 15 residues. The V segment lost 5 bases and the J segment 0 bases; nucleotides outside the gene matches: 5. Germline CDR1 and CDR2: ENHRY and SYGVKD. The CDR3 region has the DNA TGTGCCATCAGTCCGACAGGGGCGGTGAACACTGAAGCTTTCTTT. This encodes CAISPTGAVNTEAFF.

This clonotype appeared a few times. The chain joins TRBV5-1 to TRBJ2-5, with 11 bases that match TRBD2. This CDR3 spans 14 amino acids. The ends lost 4 bases at V and 5 bases at J; junction bases unmatched: 4. Germline values: CDR1 SGHRS, CDR2 YFSETQ. In nucleotides, the CDR3 is TGCGCCAGCAGCCAAACTAGCGGGAGTGAGACCCAGTACTTC. Protein sequence: CASSQTSGSETQYF.

There are a few counts of this clonotype. The chain links TRBV29-1 to TRBJ1-1, with D unclear. CDR3 length equals 11 residues. Trimming removed 8 bases at V and 0 bases at J, with 7 bases between. Germline loops: CDR1 SQVTM, CDR2 ANQGSEA. CDR3 nucleotide sequence: TGCAGCTCAAAAATGAACACTGAAGCTTTCTTT. This gives the protein CSSKMNTEAFF.

The gene calls are TRBV10-3 and TRBJ2-1; a possible D gene is TRBD2 (6 bases). Germline lookup yields CDR1 ENHRY and CDR2 SYGVKD. The CDR3 is 14 amino acids. V lost 2 bases and J 5 bases, leaving 10 bases between the germline ends. The CDR3 DNA sequence: TGTGCCATCAGTGAGGGCGGGACGAACAATGAGCAGTTCTTC. As protein: CAISEGGTNNEQFF.

The rearrangement uses TRBV12-3 or TRBV12-4 and TRBJ1-5; weak D call: TRBD1 (5 bases). CDR3 length equals 15 residues. Trimming cost V 0 bases and J 7 bases, with 13 bases left between them. The DNA for the CDR3 is TGTGCCAGCAGTTTAGCGAGTGGCGCAGGGCAGCCCCAGCATTTT. Its translation is CASSLASGAGQPQHF.

The chain joins TRBV6-5 to TRBJ2-7; 9 bases line up with TRBD1. This CDR3 region has 17 residues. V gave up 5 bases and J gave up 2 bases; unmatched junction bases: 13. Germline CDR1 is MNHEY and CDR2 is SVGAGI. CDR3 in DNA: TGTGCCAGCAGTAAAAAACCCCCGGGACAGGGTCCCTACGAGCAGTACTTC. As protein: CASSKKPPGQGPYEQYF.

This clonotype was recorded many times. The J gene is TRBJ2-5, the V gene TRBV3-1, with 8 nucleotides matching TRBD1. Trimming removed 8 bases from V and 0 bases from J; junction bases left unmatched: 11. The CDR3 extends over 16 amino acids. CDR1 and CDR2 (germline): LGHDT, YNNKEL (reference sequence). The CDR3 nucleotides are TGTGCCAGCGGCCGTCTGAGGACAGGGAACCAAGAGACCCAGTACTTC. It translates to CASGRLRTGNQETQYF.

This clonotype was seen many times. The chain links TRBV29-1 to TRBJ2-7; 10 nucleotides agree with TRBD1. The CDR3 extends over 14 amino acids. Looked up from germline, CDR1 is SQVTM and CDR2 is ANQGSEA. V shed 7 bases and J 4 bases; nucleotides not matched to a gene: 10. CDR3 in DNA: TGCAGCGCGTACGGGACAGGGGAAGGGTACGAGCAGTACTTC. It translates to CSAYGTGEGYEQYF.

This clonotype was observed a few times. The chain couples TRBV25-1 to TRBJ1-1; D possibly corresponds to TRBD1 (6 bases). Germline assignment: CDR1 MGHDK and CDR2 SYGVNS. V gave up 7 bases and J gave up 5 bases, with 8 bases separating them. The CDR3 length is 11 residues. The chain's CDR3 is CASMQGTEAFF. CDR3 bases: TGTGCCAGCATGCAGGGGACTGAAGCTTTCTTT.